Sequencing of this T cell receptor beta chain was carried out in a study of T cells in women clearing cervical HPV infection. Across the study: Case blood drawn at lesion detection; control blood after infection cleared. Case blood was drawn a median approximately five months after lesion detection.

CDR3 length: 16 residues. The germline gives CDR1 SNHLY, CDR2 FYNNEI. Trimming at V came to 3 bases and at J to 6 bases, leaving 5 bases not matched to a gene. To note about this clone: The CDR3 end falls 3 residues outside the read, so it is completed with the germline J gene.

Assay used: immunoSEQ multiplex PCR; TCRdb lists only in-frame clones, some missing. Its listing shows about 23,000 clones. Sequenced material: blood buffy coat. The origin of this receptor is a woman aged 18 to 69 with a cervical HPV16 infection that either progressed to CIN3+ or cleared (not recorded which). This rearrangement joins TRBV2 to TRBJ2-1, with TRBD2 matching over 13 bases. CDR3 bases read: TGTGCCAGCAGTGACACACTAGCGGGAGGGACCAATGAG. Amino acids: CASSDTLAGGTNE. The whole CDR3 protein is CASSDTLAGGTNEQFF.